A selection of T cell receptor beta chains follows, all from one sample in a study of blood T cell repertoires in COVID-19. Profiled with immunoSEQ multiplex PCR; TCRdb holds only in-frame clones, not every one. The sample contains about 78,000 clones, 75% to 90% of which appear only once. The sequenced sample consisted of peripheral blood. The origin of the receptors is a man between 60 and 70 years old with active or convalescent COVID-19. Each CDR3 is given with its conserved first and last residue. Fields, in order: clone size, V gene, J gene, D gene, CDR3 DNA, CDR3 protein. D genes are given only for firm matches. Clone size is stated in some rows and not others, as once, few, many or a class when expanded.

abundance: -; v_gene: TRBV7-3; j_gene: TRBJ1-1; d_gene: -; CDR3nt: TGTGCCAGCAGCTTATCTTCCAACACTGAAGCTTTCTTT; CDR3aa: CASSLSSNTEAFF
abundance: -; v_gene: TRBV4-3; j_gene: TRBJ2-6; d_gene: -; CDR3nt: TGCGCCAGCAGCCAAGTAGGAGTGGTGGACTTCGCCTCTGGGGCCAACGTCCTGACTTTC; CDR3aa: CASSQVGVVDFASGANVLTF
abundance: -; v_gene: TRBV7-2; j_gene: TRBJ1-3; d_gene: -; CDR3nt: TGTGCCAGCAGCTTATTTCGGGGTCCTGGAAACACCATATATTTT; CDR3aa: CASSLFRGPGNTIYF
abundance: -; v_gene: TRBV10-3; j_gene: TRBJ1-6; d_gene: TRBD1; CDR3nt: TGTGCCATCAGAACAGGGACAGGGGGAGATTCACCCCTCCACTTT; CDR3aa: CAIRTGTGGDSPLHF
abundance: -; v_gene: TRBV7-2; j_gene: TRBJ1-5; d_gene: TRBD1; CDR3nt: TGTGCCAGCAGCTTAGCCGAAGGGGGCCAGCCCCAGCATTTT; CDR3aa: CASSLAEGGQPQHF
abundance: -; v_gene: TRBV15; j_gene: TRBJ2-4; d_gene: -; CDR3nt: TGTGCCACCAGCAGAGGAGGAGTAGCGAGTTTAGCCAAAAACATTCAGTACTTC; CDR3aa: CATSRGGVASLAKNIQYF
abundance: -; v_gene: TRBV3-1/TRBV3-2; j_gene: TRBJ1-6; d_gene: -; CDR3nt: TGTGCCAGCAGCCAAGGAGGGATTTCACCCCTCCACTTT; CDR3aa: CASSQGGISPLHF
abundance: -; v_gene: TRBV7-2; j_gene: TRBJ1-4; d_gene: TRBD1; CDR3nt: TGTGCCAGCAGCTCCTGGACAGGGGGCGTTGAAAAACTGTTTTTT; CDR3aa: CASSSWTGGVEKLFF
abundance: -; v_gene: TRBV18; j_gene: TRBJ2-2; d_gene: -; CDR3nt: TGTGCCAGCTCACCACCGTTAGGGTTGGAGGACACCGGGGAGCTGTTTTTT; CDR3aa: CASSPPLGLEDTGELFF
abundance: -; v_gene: TRBV6-6; j_gene: TRBJ1-2; d_gene: TRBD1; CDR3nt: TGTGCCAGCAGTACCCTAGGACAGGGGGTTAACTATGGCTACACCTTC; CDR3aa: CASSTLGQGVNYGYTF
abundance: -; v_gene: TRBV19; j_gene: TRBJ2-5; d_gene: -; CDR3nt: TGTGCCAGTAGTATAGCATGGGCAGGATTACAAGAGACCCAGTACTTC; CDR3aa: CASSIAWAGLQETQYF
abundance: -; v_gene: TRBV11-3; j_gene: TRBJ1-2; d_gene: -; CDR3nt: TGTGCCAGCAGAACGGATGGCTACACCTTC; CDR3aa: CASRTDGYTF
abundance: once; v_gene: TRBV2; j_gene: TRBJ1-2; d_gene: -; CDR3nt: TGTGCCAGCAGTGAGGCGGGAGATGGCTACACCTTC; CDR3aa: CASSEAGDGYTF
abundance: -; v_gene: TRBV5-6; j_gene: TRBJ1-5; d_gene: TRBD1; CDR3nt: TGTGCCAGCAGGTCGGGACAGGGCGGTCAGCCCCAGCATTTT; CDR3aa: CASRSGQGGQPQHF
abundance: -; v_gene: TRBV27; j_gene: TRBJ1-1; d_gene: -; CDR3nt: TGTGCCAGCAGTTTATCCCCGGACAGCTTCAGACTTGAAGCTTTCTTT; CDR3aa: CASSLSPDSFRLEAFF
abundance: -; v_gene: TRBV3-1/TRBV3-2; j_gene: TRBJ2-1; d_gene: -; CDR3nt: TGTGCCAGCAGCCTGGGACTCCCCTACAATGAGCAGTTCTTC; CDR3aa: CASSLGLPYNEQFF